Listed below are T cell receptor beta chains from one sample, sequenced in a study of blood T cells in healthy people across ages. TCRdb redid the calling of the 5' RACE reads with MiXCR, one entry per CDR3 protein. The data show hundreds of thousands of distinct CDR3 sequences, with 24% seen just once and 8.5% to 9.5% held by the top ten. The sample was also reused in another study, on T cells of mothers and their children.

The source material was blood. These receptors all come from a boy under 18 in good health. The CDR3 runs from the conserved cysteine through the conserved F or W. The D gene is left open where the match is weak. Where a row states a size, it is once, few, many or the class of an expanded clone; other rows omit it.

>NA|TRBV5-1|TRBD2|TRBJ2-4
CASSLWGLDAKNIQYF
TGCGCCAGCAGCTTGTGGGGACTAGACGCCAAAAACATTCAGTACTTC
>NA|TRBV3-1|NA|TRBJ1-1
CASSQELLGQSAFF
TGTGCCAGCAGCCAAGAGCTCCTTGGCCAGTCGGCTTTCTTT
>NA|TRBV24-1|NA|TRBJ2-3
CATSLESTASSTDTQYF
TGTGCCACCAGTCTCGAATCGACAGCATCTAGCACAGATACGCAGTATTTT
>NA|TRBV6-4|TRBD2|TRBJ2-3
CASRDLSGGRDTQYF
TGTGCCAGCAGGGACCTTAGCGGGGGCCGGGATACGCAGTATTTT
>few|TRBV27|TRBD2|TRBJ2-7
CAPRARASGIYEQYF
TGTGCCCCTCGTGCTAGGGCTAGCGGGATTTACGAGCAGTACTTC
>few|TRBV13|NA|TRBJ1-1
CASSLGLTREAFF
TGTGCCAGCAGCTTAGGCCTTACACGTGAAGCTTTCTTT
>few|TRBV2|TRBD1|TRBJ2-6
CASSQGQYFNSGANVLTF
TGTGCCAGCAGCCAGGGACAGTATTTTAACTCTGGGGCCAACGTCCTGACTTTC
>many|TRBV4-1|NA|TRBJ1-4
CASGVTGEKLFF
TGCGCCAGCGGAGTTACAGGAGAGAAACTGTTTTTT
>few|TRBV19|NA|TRBJ1-6
CASSIGSRAKPPLHF
TGTGCCAGTAGTATCGGAAGCAGGGCGAAACCACCCCTCCACTTT
>many|TRBV5-1|NA|TRBJ2-1
CASILAFRSYNEQFF
TGCGCCAGCATATTAGCTTTCCGCTCCTACAATGAGCAGTTCTTC
>few|TRBV29-1|NA|TRBJ2-3
CSTGGGDTPDTQYF
TGCAGCACGGGCGGAGGGGATACCCCAGATACGCAGTATTTT
>NA|TRBV6-2/TRBV6-3|NA|TRBJ2-5
CASRLLSQETQYF
TGTGCCAGCAGACTACTTAGCCAAGAGACCCAGTACTTC
>NA|TRBV24-1|NA|TRBJ2-3
CATSEGQYQYF
TGTGCCACCAGTGAGGGGCAGTATCAGTATTTT
>few|TRBV3-1|NA|TRBJ2-3
CASSQETGSHTDTQYF
TGTGCCAGCAGCCAAGAAACAGGGTCACACACAGATACGCAGTATTTT
>NA|TRBV29-1|NA|TRBJ2-7
CSVEGVGSYEQYF
TGCAGCGTTGAAGGGGTCGGATCCTACGAGCAGTACTTC
>NA|TRBV24-1|NA|TRBJ1-5
CATSVSGPSNQPQHF
TGTGCCACCAGTGTTTCAGGCCCTAGCAATCAGCCCCAGCATTTT
>many|TRBV7-9|NA|TRBJ1-2
CASSLGGSGRTNYGYTF
TGTGCCAGCAGCTTAGGAGGCTCAGGACGAACTAACTATGGCTACACCTTC
>NA|TRBV5-1|NA|TRBJ1-4
CASSSAGRGNEKLFF
TGCGCCAGCAGCTCGGCCGGCCGAGGGAACGAAAAACTGTTTTTT
>NA|TRBV12-3/TRBV12-4|TRBD1|TRBJ1-2
CASREWTGGPRGYTF
TGTGCCAGCAGGGAGTGGACAGGGGGCCCCCGAGGCTACACCTTC
>NA|TRBV29-1|TRBD1|TRBJ2-5
CSVEGQGKETQYF
TGCAGCGTTGAAGGACAGGGTAAAGAGACCCAGTACTTC
>few|TRBV3-1|NA|TRBJ1-5
CASSQNGGNQPQHF
TGTGCCAGCAGCCAAAACGGAGGCAATCAGCCCCAGCATTTT
>few|TRBV12-3/TRBV12-4|NA|TRBJ1-2
CASSPDEIYGYTF
TGTGCCAGCAGTCCCGACGAGATCTATGGCTACACCTTC
>few|TRBV25-1|NA|TRBJ1-4
CASSEQAGSNEKLFF
TGTGCCAGCAGTGAACAAGCGGGGAGTAATGAAAAACTGTTTTTT
>many|TRBV12-3/TRBV12-4|TRBD1|TRBJ2-5
CASSQGGSVEETQYF
TGTGCCAGCAGTCAAGGGGGCTCGGTAGAAGAGACCCAGTACTTC
>once|TRBV20-1|TRBD2|TRBJ2-7
CSARAILAGFYEQYF
TGCAGTGCTAGGGCCATCCTAGCGGGTTTCTACGAGCAGTACTTC
>NA|TRBV20-1|TRBD2|TRBJ2-7
CSARDQSGRVGEQYF
TGCAGTGCTAGAGATCAAAGCGGGAGGGTCGGCGAGCAGTACTTC
>NA|TRBV7-8|NA|TRBJ2-7
CASSLASGLYEQYF
TGTGCCAGCAGCTTAGCATCAGGGCTCTACGAGCAGTACTTC
>NA|TRBV11-1|NA|TRBJ2-1
CASNTWGGPVNEQFF
TGTGCCAGTAATACCTGGGGGGGGCCGGTCAATGAGCAGTTCTTC
>few|TRBV20-1|NA|TRBJ2-4
CSAAGVSSAKNIQYF
TGCAGTGCAGCAGGGGTCAGTTCAGCCAAAAACATTCAGTACTTC
>NA|TRBV12-3/TRBV12-4|TRBD2|TRBJ2-5
CASLAGGGQETQYF
TGTGCCAGTTTAGCGGGAGGCGGGCAAGAGACCCAGTACTTC
>NA|TRBV15|NA|TRBJ2-1
CATTGANSSYNEQFF
TGTGCCACCACTGGGGCAAATAGCTCCTACAATGAGCAGTTCTTC
>few|TRBV7-2|NA|TRBJ2-5
CASSRIGRTETQYF
TGTGCCAGCAGCCGAATCGGTAGGACGGAGACCCAGTACTTC
>few|TRBV7-3|NA|TRBJ2-1
CASSLGASLGNEQFF
TGTGCCAGCAGCTTAGGAGCTTCCCTTGGCAATGAGCAGTTCTTC
>few|TRBV7-9|NA|TRBJ2-5
CASSPPRGGGTQYF
TGTGCCAGCAGCCCCCCTAGGGGCGGTGGGACCCAGTACTTC
>NA|TRBV6-5|NA|TRBJ1-5
CASQRAGQPQHF
TGTGCCAGTCAGAGGGCAGGTCAGCCCCAGCATTTT